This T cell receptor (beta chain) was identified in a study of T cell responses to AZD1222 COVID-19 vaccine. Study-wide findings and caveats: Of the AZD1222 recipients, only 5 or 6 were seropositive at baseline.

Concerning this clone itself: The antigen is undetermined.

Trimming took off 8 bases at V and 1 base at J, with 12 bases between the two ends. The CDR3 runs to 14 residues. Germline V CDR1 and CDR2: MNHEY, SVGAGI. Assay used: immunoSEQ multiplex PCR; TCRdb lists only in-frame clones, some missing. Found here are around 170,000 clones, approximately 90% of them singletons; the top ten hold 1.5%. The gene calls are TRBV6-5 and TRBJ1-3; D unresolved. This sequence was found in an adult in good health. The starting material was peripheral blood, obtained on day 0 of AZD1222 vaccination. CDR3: CASRLGTSGNTIYF. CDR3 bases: TGTGCCAGCCGGTTGGGTACTTCTGGAAACACCATATATTTT.